These T cell receptor beta chains were read from a single sample in a study of OX40 agonist ivuxolimab in advanced cancers. Sequencing was performed with immunoSEQ multiplex PCR; in TCRdb, only in-frame clones are kept and a portion is missing. Of approximately 77,000 clones in the sample, over 80% were seen once. This sample comprised CD4+ or CD8+ T cells sorted from blood, obtained in a trial of the OX40 agonist ivuxolimab. The receptors derive from an adult with an advanced solid tumor such as melanoma, head and neck, liver or kidney cancer. Each CDR3 is given with its conserved first and last residue. Fields, in order: V gene, clone size, D gene, J gene, CDR3 protein, CDR3 DNA. D genes are given only for firm matches. The listing skips clone size in some rows; elsewhere it reads once, few, many or a size class.

v_gene: TRBV15
abundance: once
d_gene: NA
j_gene: TRBJ1-3
CDR3aa: CATSRDSGPGNTIYF
CDR3nt: TGTGCCACCAGCAGAGATTCAGGGCCGGGAAACACCATATATTTT

v_gene: TRBV5-4
abundance: NA
d_gene: NA
j_gene: TRBJ2-1
CDR3aa: CASSLVSSYNEQFF
CDR3nt: TGTGCCAGCAGCTTGGTAAGCTCCTACAATGAGCAGTTCTTC

v_gene: TRBV28
abundance: NA
d_gene: TRBD1
j_gene: TRBJ2-7
CDR3aa: CASSENRGVGYEQYF
CDR3nt: TGTGCCAGCAGTGAAAACAGGGGGGTAGGCTACGAGCAGTACTTC

v_gene: TRBV7-8
abundance: NA
d_gene: TRBD1
j_gene: TRBJ2-5
CDR3aa: CASSLDPTGAETQYF
CDR3nt: TGTGCCAGCAGCTTAGACCCGACAGGGGCAGAGACCCAGTACTTC

v_gene: TRBV21-1
abundance: NA
d_gene: NA
j_gene: TRBJ1-2
CDR3aa: CASRRRGRYGYTF
CDR3nt: TGTGCCAGCAGGCGCAGGGGGCGGTATGGCTACACCTTC

v_gene: TRBV7-9
abundance: NA
d_gene: NA
j_gene: TRBJ1-1
CDR3aa: CASSLGLEAFF
CDR3nt: TGTGCCAGCAGCTTAGGGCTGGAAGCTTTCTTT

v_gene: TRBV7-9
abundance: NA
d_gene: TRBD2
j_gene: TRBJ2-7
CDR3aa: CASSLTSGIYEQYF
CDR3nt: TGTGCCAGCAGCTTGACTAGCGGGATTTACGAGCAGTACTTC

v_gene: TRBV27
abundance: NA
d_gene: TRBD1
j_gene: TRBJ2-1
CDR3aa: CASSLSDTGVPYNEQFF
CDR3nt: TGTGCCAGCAGTTTATCCGATACAGGGGTCCCCTACAATGAGCAGTTCTTC

v_gene: TRBV28
abundance: NA
d_gene: NA
j_gene: TRBJ1-1
CDR3aa: CASSLYGTLGTEAFF
CDR3nt: TGTGCCAGCAGTTTATACGGGACGTTGGGAACTGAAGCTTTCTTT

v_gene: TRBV27
abundance: NA
d_gene: TRBD2
j_gene: TRBJ2-1
CDR3aa: CASSPASGRYVWNEQFF
CDR3nt: TGTGCCAGCAGCCCGGCGAGCGGGAGGTACGTTTGGAATGAGCAGTTCTTC

v_gene: TRBV5-4
abundance: NA
d_gene: TRBD2
j_gene: TRBJ2-7
CDR3aa: CASAEGLAAYEQYF
CDR3nt: TGTGCCAGCGCCGAGGGACTAGCGGCATACGAGCAGTACTTC

v_gene: TRBV7-3
abundance: NA
d_gene: NA
j_gene: TRBJ2-1
CDR3aa: CASSSSEEEGYNEQFF
CDR3nt: TGTGCCAGCAGCTCCTCCGAAGAGGAAGGCTACAATGAGCAGTTCTTC

v_gene: TRBV27
abundance: NA
d_gene: NA
j_gene: TRBJ1-5
CDR3aa: CASSPRDGNNQPQHF
CDR3nt: TGTGCCAGCAGTCCCCGGGACGGAAATAATCAGCCCCAGCATTTT

v_gene: TRBV5-1
abundance: NA
d_gene: TRBD1
j_gene: TRBJ2-7
CDR3aa: CASSSGTGGPYEQYF
CDR3nt: TGCGCCAGCAGCTCTGGGACAGGGGGTCCTTACGAGCAGTACTTC

v_gene: TRBV19
abundance: NA
d_gene: NA
j_gene: TRBJ1-2
CDR3aa: CASEAGDIYGYTF
CDR3nt: TGTGCCTCAGAGGCGGGGGACATCTATGGCTACACCTTC

v_gene: TRBV27
abundance: NA
d_gene: NA
j_gene: TRBJ2-3
CDR3aa: CASSLSEAVTPGTDTQYF
CDR3nt: TGTGCCAGCAGTTTATCTGAGGCGGTGACCCCCGGGACAGATACGCAGTATTTT

v_gene: TRBV13
abundance: once
d_gene: TRBD2
j_gene: TRBJ2-7
CDR3aa: CASSPGLASYEQYF
CDR3nt: TGTGCCAGCAGCCCGGGACTAGCCTCCTACGAGCAGTACTTC

v_gene: TRBV28
abundance: NA
d_gene: NA
j_gene: TRBJ2-7
CDR3aa: CASSFLGETYEQYF
CDR3nt: TGTGCCAGCAGTTTTTTAGGCGAAACCTACGAGCAGTACTTC

v_gene: TRBV5-6
abundance: NA
d_gene: NA
j_gene: TRBJ1-1
CDR3aa: CASSLDLGGTEAFF
CDR3nt: TGTGCCAGCAGCTTGGACCTCGGAGGCACTGAAGCTTTCTTT

v_gene: TRBV28
abundance: NA
d_gene: TRBD1
j_gene: TRBJ2-1
CDR3aa: CASSTRQGHNEQFF
CDR3nt: TGTGCCAGCAGTACCCGACAGGGACACAATGAGCAGTTCTTC

v_gene: TRBV18
abundance: few
d_gene: NA
j_gene: TRBJ2-1
CDR3aa: CASSPPTGQPYNEQFF
CDR3nt: TGTGCCAGCTCACCTCCCACTGGACAGCCCTACAATGAGCAGTTCTTC

v_gene: TRBV10-3
abundance: once
d_gene: NA
j_gene: TRBJ1-2
CDR3aa: CAISESGTGYTF
CDR3nt: TGTGCCATCAGTGAGTCGGGGACTGGCTACACCTTC

v_gene: TRBV28
abundance: NA
d_gene: NA
j_gene: TRBJ1-5
CDR3aa: CASTRAGGLRNQPQHF
CDR3nt: TGTGCCAGCACCCGGGCGGGGGGCCTCCGTAATCAGCCCCAGCATTTT

v_gene: TRBV5-8
abundance: NA
d_gene: NA
j_gene: TRBJ1-5
CDR3aa: CASSLERAYSNQPQHF
CDR3nt: TGTGCCAGCAGCTTGGAAAGGGCATATAGCAATCAGCCCCAGCATTTT

v_gene: TRBV27
abundance: NA
d_gene: TRBD2
j_gene: TRBJ2-3
CDR3aa: CASKLAGADTQYF
CDR3nt: TGTGCCAGCAAACTAGCGGGAGCAGATACGCAGTATTTT

v_gene: TRBV19
abundance: NA
d_gene: NA
j_gene: TRBJ1-3
CDR3aa: CASSLSPEGGNTIYF
CDR3nt: TGTGCCAGTAGTCTTAGCCCGGAGGGGGGAAACACCATATATTTT

v_gene: TRBV11-2
abundance: few
d_gene: NA
j_gene: TRBJ1-1
CDR3aa: CASSQESGNTEAFF
CDR3nt: TGCGCCAGCAGCCAAGAATCGGGGAACACTGAAGCTTTCTTT

v_gene: TRBV9
abundance: once
d_gene: NA
j_gene: TRBJ2-5
CDR3aa: CASSVQLGTGDETQYF
CDR3nt: TGTGCCAGCAGCGTACAATTGGGGACTGGGGATGAGACCCAGTACTTC

v_gene: TRBV5-4
abundance: few
d_gene: NA
j_gene: TRBJ1-1
CDR3aa: CASSPDSREAFF
CDR3nt: TGTGCCAGTTCTCCGGACAGCCGTGAAGCTTTCTTT

v_gene: TRBV28
abundance: NA
d_gene: NA
j_gene: TRBJ1-5
CDR3aa: CASSFWQRNQPQHF
CDR3nt: TGTGCCAGCAGTTTTTGGCAGCGCAATCAGCCCCAGCATTTT

v_gene: TRBV14
abundance: NA
d_gene: NA
j_gene: TRBJ2-7
CDR3aa: CASSHSRVFYEQYF
CDR3nt: TGTGCCAGCAGCCACTCCAGGGTGTTCTACGAGCAGTACTTC

v_gene: TRBV7-9
abundance: NA
d_gene: NA
j_gene: TRBJ2-5
CDR3aa: CASSPRTAGRQETQYF
CDR3nt: TGTGCCAGCAGCCCGAGGACAGCAGGGCGTCAAGAGACCCAGTACTTC

v_gene: TRBV19
abundance: NA
d_gene: NA
j_gene: TRBJ1-4
CDR3aa: CASSVYSATNEKLFF
CDR3nt: TGTGCCAGTAGTGTATACAGTGCAACTAATGAAAAACTGTTTTTT

v_gene: TRBV27
abundance: NA
d_gene: NA
j_gene: TRBJ1-2
CDR3aa: CASSFYRDYGYTF
CDR3nt: TGTGCCAGCAGTTTCTACAGGGACTATGGCTACACCTTC

v_gene: TRBV9
abundance: NA
d_gene: NA
j_gene: TRBJ2-2
CDR3aa: CASSRSGGGELFF
CDR3nt: TGTGCCAGCAGCCGTTCTGGAGGGGGGGAGCTGTTTTTT

v_gene: TRBV7-3
abundance: NA
d_gene: TRBD2
j_gene: TRBJ2-3
CDR3aa: CASSLGLAGGGDTQYF
CDR3nt: TGTGCCAGCAGCCTTGGACTAGCGGGAGGGGGAGATACGCAGTATTTT